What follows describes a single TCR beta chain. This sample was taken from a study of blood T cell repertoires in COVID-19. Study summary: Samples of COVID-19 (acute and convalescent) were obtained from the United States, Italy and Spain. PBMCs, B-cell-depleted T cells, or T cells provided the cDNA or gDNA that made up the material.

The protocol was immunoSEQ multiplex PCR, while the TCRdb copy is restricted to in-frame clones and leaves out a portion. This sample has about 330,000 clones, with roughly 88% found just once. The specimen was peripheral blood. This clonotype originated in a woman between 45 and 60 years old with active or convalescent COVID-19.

The CDR3 bases are TGCGCCAGCAGCTTGCAGTCCCAGGGACAGGGGAACACTGAAGCTTTCTTT. Translating it yields CASSLQSQGQGNTEAFF. The chain couples TRBV5-1 to TRBJ1-1, with 9 bases matching TRBD1. Germline V CDR1 and CDR2: SGHRS, YFSETQ. The CDR3 covers 17 residues. The V gene end was trimmed by 1 base and the J gene end by 1 base; junction bases not matched to a gene: 8.